The entry below gives a single TCR beta chain sequence along with its context. What it binds is not known. CDR3 length: 14 residues. Germline-derived CDR1 and CDR2 are MDHEN and SYDVKM. The entry originates in a study of blood T cells in healthy people across ages. General study points: Because sorting was not performed, PBMCs prevented conclusive naive versus antigen-experienced comparison.

With a J-beta primer mix and a sample-barcoded 5' primer, a second PCR ran about 7 to 11 cycles. TCRdb called the 5' RACE reads again in MiXCR, with one record for every CDR3 protein. The repertoire consists of about 930,000 distinct CDR3 sequences, with 25% to 35% occurring once and the leading ten covering roughly a tenth. In addition, the sample was reused for a study of T cells of mothers and their children. That paper notes: All donors were healthy and Caucasian; they were a few mothers and their six children.

Sequencing was performed on blood. The sequence came from a woman aged 40 to 50 in good health. V is TRBV28 and J is TRBJ2-4; 10 nucleotides align to TRBD1. TRBJ2-7 matches the DNA end more closely, so the J call is doubtful. For the CDR3, the DNA is TGTGCCAGCGGGCGTTGGGACAGGGGAGACGAGCAGTACTTC. Translated, it gives CASGRWDRGDEQYF.